This is a list of T cell receptor beta chains from one sample in a study of T cells in Graves' hyperthyroidism and ophthalmopathy. TCRdb analysed the multiplex PCR reads with MiXCR anew, one entry per CDR3 protein. The table lists some 560,000 distinct CDR3 sequences, about a sixth of them singletons. Source material: blood. The receptors derive from a young woman with Graves' hyperthyroidism. Both conserved end residues are part of each CDR3. D genes are given only for firm matches. Part of the rows lack a size; the others show once, few, many or a class for expanded clones.

v_gene,d_gene,j_gene,abundance,CDR3aa,CDR3nt
TRBV7-3,-,TRBJ2-6,few,CASSPRGGYSGANVLTF,TGTGCCAGCAGCCCCCGAGGGGGTTACTCTGGGGCCAACGTCCTGACTTTC
TRBV2,-,TRBJ2-5,-,CASRTVQETQYF,TGTGCCAGTCGGACTGTTCAAGAGACCCAGTACTTC
TRBV20-1,-,TRBJ2-7,many,CSARDAGTEQYF,TGCAGTGCTAGAGATGCGGGGACAGAGCAGTACTTC
TRBV11-2,TRBD1,TRBJ2-7,many,CASSLAPGQDNYEQYF,TGTGCCAGCAGCTTAGCCCCGGGACAGGACAACTACGAGCAGTACTTC
TRBV19,TRBD2,TRBJ2-2,-,CATRTSGSTGELFF,TGTGCCACCCGGACTAGCGGGAGCACCGGGGAGCTGTTTTTT
TRBV20-1,TRBD2,TRBJ2-7,-,CSARGLAEGEQYF,TGCAGTGCTAGGGGACTAGCGGAGGGGGAGCAGTACTTC
TRBV19,TRBD2,TRBJ2-3,few,CASSILTSGSADTQYF,TGTGCCAGTAGTATCCTGACTAGCGGGAGTGCAGATACGCAGTATTTT
TRBV20-1,-,TRBJ1-6,-,CSARSRSARSPLHF,TGCAGTGCTAGAAGTCGCAGCGCCCGTTCACCCCTCCACTTT
TRBV3-1,-,TRBJ2-5,few,CASRFREWETQYF,TGTGCCAGCAGATTCCGGGAGTGGGAGACCCAGTACTTC
TRBV11-2,TRBD2,TRBJ2-1,many,CASSLVGGGPVEQFF,TGTGCCAGCAGCTTAGTTGGGGGAGGGCCTGTGGAGCAGTTCTTC
TRBV2,TRBD1,TRBJ2-7,many,CASRQGATGEQYF,TGTGCCAGCAGACAGGGGGCAACTGGGGAGCAGTACTTC
TRBV7-8,-,TRBJ1-5,-,CASSSRGAANQPQHF,TGTGCCAGCAGCTCCCGAGGTGCAGCGAATCAGCCCCAGCATTTT
TRBV20-1,-,TRBJ2-7,many,CSASGPNYEQYF,TGCAGTGCTAGTGGGCCAAACTACGAGCAGTACTTC
TRBV6-5,-,TRBJ1-3,-,CASSYGHSSGNTIYF,TGTGCCAGCAGTTACGGCCACTCCTCTGGAAACACCATATATTTT
TRBV6-1,-,TRBJ2-1,-,CASRTGLRKYNEQFF,TGTGCCAGCAGAACCGGACTACGGAAATACAATGAGCAGTTCTTC
TRBV2,-,TRBJ1-1,many,CASSQGPQGKIPNTEAFF,TGTGCCAGCAGTCAAGGGCCGCAGGGGAAAATACCGAACACTGAAGCTTTCTTT
TRBV19,-,TRBJ2-1,few,CASSIGLGGRKGNEQFF,TGTGCCAGTAGTATCGGGCTCGGGGGACGTAAGGGCAATGAGCAGTTCTTC